The T cell receptor (beta chain) described here comes from a study of CD8+ T cells in alopecia areata. In the study overall: It was oral tofacitinib, at 5 to 10 mg twice daily, that treated patients received.

This clone was counted a single time. Treatment defined: oral pan-JAK inhibitor, 5-10 mg twice daily. Lesional scalp tissue (obtained by punch biopsy) and peripheral blood were collected from alopecia areata patients. V was pared by 8 bases and J by 6 bases, with 10 bases of the junction left unmatched. The germline V gene has CDR1 MNHEY and CDR2 SVGAGI. This CDR3 has 15 amino acids. It was cDNA, reverse transcribed from extracted RNA, that served as the sequencing template. Method: immunoSEQ multiplex PCR; TCRdb's copy keeps in-frame clones and lacks some. This sample has about 180,000 clones, with about 54% found just once.

The material sequenced was CD4+ T cells sorted from blood, taken between weeks 55 and 65, from a patient treated with tofacitinib. The clonotype was recovered from a human donor with alopecia areata. This chain links TRBV6-5 with TRBJ1-2, with 12 positions matching TRBD1. CDR3 in amino acids: CASGPPGTGGDGYTF. CDR3 sequence (DNA): TGTGCCAGCGGTCCCCCCGGGACAGGGGGCGATGGCTACACCTTC.